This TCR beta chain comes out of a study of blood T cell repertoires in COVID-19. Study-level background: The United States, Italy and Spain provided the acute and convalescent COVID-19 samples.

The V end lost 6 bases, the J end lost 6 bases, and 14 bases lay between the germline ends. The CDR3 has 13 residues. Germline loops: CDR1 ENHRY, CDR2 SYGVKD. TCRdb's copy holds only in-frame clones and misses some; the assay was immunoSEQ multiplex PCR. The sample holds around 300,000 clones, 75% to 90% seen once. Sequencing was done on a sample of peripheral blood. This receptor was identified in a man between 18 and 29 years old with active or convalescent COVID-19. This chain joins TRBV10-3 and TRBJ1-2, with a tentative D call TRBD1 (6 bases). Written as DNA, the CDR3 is TGTGCCATCAGAGTAACAGGGAATGATGGCTACACCTTC. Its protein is CAIRVTGNDGYTF.